The present entry profiles one T cell receptor (beta chain) with its context. No antigen is known for it. One base away there is no much larger clone; base qualities are not given. V trim: 1 base; J trim: 4 bases; unmatched bases: 4. Per the germline V gene (reference sequence), MNHEY is the CDR1 and SMNVEV is the CDR2. Taken from cysteine to phenylalanine, the CDR3 has 16 residues. The kept DNA is CDR3 alone, 48 bases in frame from the first base. This record comes from a study of T cell changes during pregnancy in multiple sclerosis (dated by TCRdb to between 2018 and 2021). About the study as a whole: The study examined how the T cell repertoire changed over the course of pregnancy in women with multiple sclerosis.

Receptors were amplified or captured by the immunoSEQ multiplex PCR assay. Sourced from immuneACCESS, this table was stored by TCRdb with only in-frame sequences that have V and J called. A share of the clones is absent; for the studies checked, an unresolved V gene accounts for under half, and the remainder has no known explanation. The sample table holds about 47,000 clones, of which 80% to 90% were seen once. Just over 8% of the sample belongs to the ten largest clones. The sequence was collected from a female donor with multiple sclerosis, enrolled in a pregnancy study. The chain uses TRBV27 and TRBJ2-1; TRBD1 fits 10 bases in the junction. The sample was CD8+ T cells from peripheral blood mononuclear cells, taken in the second trimester of pregnancy. The nucleotide sequence is given as TGTGCCAGCAGTTTATACCCGGGACAGGGGTACAATGAGCAGTTCTTC. Its protein product is CASSLYPGQGYNEQFF.